These 10 T cell receptor beta chains share one sample of origin, sequenced in a study of control samples from healthy donors and cancer patients. The method was immunoSEQ multiplex PCR; TCRdb's version includes in-frame clones alone and lacks a portion of them. The sample has about 120,000 clones, more than 75% seen once; the top ten hold 2.3%. What was sequenced was blood. The receptors stem from a woman in her seventies in good health.

This clone was counted a few times. The chain recombines TRBV25-1 with TRBJ1-5; tentative D call: TRBD1 (5 bases). The germline V gene has CDR1 MGHDK and CDR2 SYGVNS. Trimming cost V 5 bases and J 1 base, with 9 bases left between them. The CDR3 spans 14 residues. CDR3 amino acids: CASSHEGSNQPQHF. The CDR3 DNA sequence: TGTGCCAGCAGTCACGAGGGGAGCAATCAGCCCCAGCATTTT.

The rearrangement uses TRBV2 and TRBJ1-5; TRBD1 matches at 11 bases. The CDR3 loop spans 15 amino acids. V was clipped by 6 bases and J by 7 bases; unmatched bases: 8. Looked up from germline, CDR1 is SNHLY and CDR2 is FYNNEI. The CDR3 region is CASRSGTGGQQPQHF. In DNA form, the CDR3 reads TGTGCCAGCAGGTCCGGGACAGGGGGACAGCAGCCCCAGCATTTT.

The V and J genes are TRBV6-5 and TRBJ2-7; TRBD1 is a possible D gene (6 bases). Germline V gives CDR1 MNHEY, CDR2 SVGAGI. The germline V and J ends were trimmed by 2 bases and 0 bases, with 8 bases remaining between them. This CDR3 has 14 residues. This chain's CDR3 is CASSYQGSSYEQYF. The CDR3 nucleotides read TGTGCCAGCAGTTACCAGGGGAGCTCCTACGAGCAGTACTTC.

Here the CDR3 reads CASSEMGRGSTEAFF. The DNA of the CDR3 is TGTGCCAGCAGTGAAATGGGGAGAGGGAGCACTGAAGCTTTCTTT. This chain uses TRBV6-1 with TRBJ1-1; D is unclear. The CDR3 has 15 amino acids. Germline assignment: CDR1 MNHNS and CDR2 SASEGT. V lost 2 bases to trimming and J lost 4 bases, with 14 bases between them.

J is TRBJ2-7 and V is TRBV3-1 (or the pseudogene TRBV3-2), with TRBD2 matching 12 bases. The germline CDR1 and CDR2 sequences are LGHDT and YNNKEL (reference sequence). The V and J ends lost 1 base and 7 bases, in that order; junction bases with no gene match: 5. The length of the CDR3 is 15 residues. The CDR3 sequence: CASSQVLAGGGEQYF. In DNA, the CDR3 is TGTGCCAGCAGCCAAGTACTAGCGGGGGGTGGTGAGCAGTACTTC.

The chain's CDR3 is CASSLSWMETQYF. The CDR3 nucleotides are TGTGCCAGCAGTTTATCGTGGATGGAGACCCAGTACTTC. This sequence joins TRBV27 and TRBJ2-5, with D hard to call. Per the germline V gene, CDR1 is MNHEY and CDR2 is SMNVEV (reference sequence). This CDR3 spans 13 amino acids. Trimming removed 0 bases from V and 5 bases from J, with 7 bases in between.

The chain has TRBV11-2 and TRBJ1-2, with D unclear. CDR1 and CDR2 (germline): SGHAT, FQNNGV. Trimming pared 6 bases from V and 9 bases from J, leaving 17 bases between. This CDR3 has 13 amino acids. The DNA of the CDR3 is TGTGCCAGCAGAGGACGGGGTGTGTTTCGCTACACCTTC. This translates into CASRGRGVFRYTF.

The chain has TRBV3-1 (or the pseudogene TRBV3-2) and TRBJ1-1; no reliable D call. The CDR3 loop spans 13 amino acids. CDR1 and CDR2 (germline): LGHDT, YNNKEL (reference sequence). Trimming removed 6 bases from V and 1 base from J, with 9 bases in between. CDR3 amino acids: CASRPGGNTEAFF. In DNA form, the CDR3 reads TGTGCCAGCAGACCCGGCGGGAACACTGAAGCTTTCTTT.

The chain joins TRBV10-2 to TRBJ2-7; 7 nucleotides match TRBD2. The germline gives CDR1 WSHSY, CDR2 SAAADI. Losses at the gene ends were 10 bases for V and 5 bases for J; bases not matched to a gene: 14. The CDR3 runs to 14 residues. The CDR3: CATKGGTAYHEQYF. The CDR3 nucleotides are TGCGCCACCAAGGGAGGGACTGCCTACCACGAGCAGTACTTC.

The chain employs TRBV4-3 and TRBJ1-6; TRBD1 matches 10 bases. Trimming took 3 bases from V and 9 from J; bases not matched to a gene: 8. Looked up from germline, CDR1 is LGHNA and CDR2 is YSLEER. The CDR3 consists of 16 residues. This chain's CDR3 is CASSHGQGEYSSPLHF. The CDR3 nucleotides are TGCGCCAGCAGCCACGGACAGGGGGAGTACAGTTCACCCCTCCACTTT.